The 2 T cell receptor beta chains given below trace back to one sample, sequenced in a study of CD8 T cells in ankylosing spondylitis. One entry per CDR3 protein, called by TCRdb with MiXCR from the 5' RACE reads. The profile shows some 130,000 distinct CDR3 sequences, roughly an eighth of them singletons. Sequences were obtained from blood, either unsorted or a sorted T cell fraction (not recorded which). These receptors originate from a female donor with ankylosing spondylitis or in good health (not recorded which).

This clonotype has ten or more counts. The chain uses TRBV6-1 and TRBJ1-3; D is ambiguous. The CDR3 covers 15 residues. The germline V and J ends were trimmed by 6 bases and 0 bases, with 12 bases remaining between them. Germline lookup yields CDR1 MNHNS and CDR2 SASEGT. The CDR3 loop reads CASRQTASSGNTIYF. Written as DNA, the CDR3 is TGTGCCAGCAGACAGACCGCTAGCTCTGGAAACACCATATATTTT.

The V and J genes are TRBV12-3 or TRBV12-4 and TRBJ1-6, with TRBD1 matching 7 bases. Trimming took 3 bases from V and 8 from J; bases not matched to a gene: 4. This CDR3 has 14 amino acids. The chain's CDR3 is CASSFGTADSPLHF. The CDR3 coding sequence is TGTGCCAGCAGTTTTGGGACAGCAGATTCACCCCTCCACTTT.